Listed below are T cell receptor beta chains from one sample, sequenced in a study of T cells in placental villitis. Only in-frame clones appear in the TCRdb table, and some are missing; sequencing was by immunoSEQ multiplex PCR. This sample yields some 2,000 clones, of which roughly 85% are seen a single time; 10% to 11% belongs to the top ten. Sequenced input: placental tissue containing maternal and fetal cells. The origin of the receptors is a human patient with villitis of unknown etiology; the placental T cells may come from both mother and fetus. Each CDR3 is given with its conserved first and last residue. The D gene is left open where the match is weak. Clone size is stated in some rows and not others, as once, few, many or a class when expanded.

J gene,V gene,D gene,clone size,CDR3 protein,CDR3 DNA
TRBJ1-5,TRBV28,TRBD1,-,CASSLGTGGVYSNQPQHF,TGTGCCAGCAGTTTGGGGACAGGGGGGGTTTATAGCAATCAGCCCCAGCATTTT
TRBJ2-7,TRBV6-5,TRBD1,-,CASRPRGTHEQYF,TGTGCCAGCAGACCCAGGGGGACCCACGAGCAGTACTTC
TRBJ1-3,TRBV9,-,-,CASSVDGVSGNTIYF,TGTGCCAGCAGCGTAGATGGGGTATCTGGAAACACCATATATTTT
TRBJ2-1,TRBV28,TRBD2,-,CASSPWGGPYNEQFF,TGTGCCAGCAGTCCCTGGGGAGGGCCCTACAATGAGCAGTTCTTC
TRBJ2-7,TRBV7-3,-,-,CAGLYEQYF,TGTGCCGGGCTCTACGAGCAGTACTTC
TRBJ1-5,TRBV12-2,-,-,CASRSGRDVEGANQPQHF,TGTGCAAGTCGCTCGGGGCGTGACGTGGAAGGGGCGAATCAGCCCCAGCATTTT
TRBJ2-5,TRBV20-1,-,-,CSAREETQYF,TGCAGTGCTAGAGAAGAGACCCAGTACTTC
TRBJ2-7,TRBV3-1/TRBV3-2,-,-,CASSLNPQGGLGADF,TGTGCCAGCAGCCTAAACCCCCAGGGGGGGCTCGGCGCGGACTTC
TRBJ1-2,TRBV7-9,-,-,CASSLAYGYTF,TGTGCCAGCAGCCTTGCCTATGGCTACACCTTC
TRBJ1-1,TRBV2,-,-,CASGQTRNTEAFF,TGTGCCAGCGGGCAGACGAGAAACACTGAAGCTTTCTTT
TRBJ1-2,TRBV6-2/TRBV6-3,-,few,CASSYLITGLYGYTF,TGTGCCAGCAGTTACCTCATCACAGGATTATATGGCTACACCTTC
TRBJ2-5,TRBV10-1,TRBD2,-,CASSEGLVGKTQYF,TGCGCCAGCAGTGAGGGACTAGTAGGGAAGACCCAGTACTTC
TRBJ2-3,TRBV18,TRBD1,-,CASSPGTDTDTQYF,TGTGCCAGCTCACCAGGGACAGACACAGATACGCAGTATTTT
TRBJ2-7,TRBV15,-,-,CATSRDRARAYEQYF,TGTGCCACCAGCAGAGATCGAGCCCGAGCCTACGAGCAGTACTTC
TRBJ2-1,TRBV27,-,-,CASSLVGPKNEQFF,TGTGCCAGCAGTTTGGTCGGGCCCAAAAATGAGCAGTTCTTC
TRBJ2-7,TRBV28,-,-,CASSPYYEQYF,TGTGCCAGCAGCCCCTACTACGAGCAGTACTTC
TRBJ1-5,TRBV19,-,-,CASSIGLGNQPQHF,TGTGCCAGTAGTATAGGCTTAGGCAATCAGCCCCAGCATTTT
TRBJ2-1,TRBV6-2/TRBV6-3,TRBD1,-,CASSYYGTDSYNEQFF,TGTGCCAGCAGTTACTATGGGACAGACTCCTACAATGAGCAGTTCTTC
TRBJ2-2,TRBV28,TRBD1,-,CASSLWDRENTGELFF,TGTGCCAGCAGTTTATGGGACAGGGAGAACACCGGGGAGCTGTTTTTT
TRBJ2-3,TRBV29-1,-,-,CSVERPTDTQYF,TGCAGCGTTGAAAGGCCCACAGATACGCAGTATTTT
TRBJ1-5,TRBV19,-,-,CASSIIGGDQPQHF,TGTGCCAGTAGTATTATAGGGGGGGATCAGCCCCAGCATTTT
TRBJ2-2,TRBV6-6,-,-,CASSYSDRNTGELFF,TGTGCCAGCAGTTACTCGGACAGGAACACCGGGGAGCTGTTTTTT
TRBJ2-1,TRBV6-1,-,-,CASSGSGQVSYNEQFF,TGTGCCAGCAGTGGTTCAGGGCAGGTCTCCTACAATGAGCAGTTCTTC
TRBJ2-1,TRBV5-1,TRBD2,-,CASSSDSGRGSIF,TGCGCCAGCAGCTCAGATAGCGGGAGAGGCAGTATCTTC
TRBJ1-1,TRBV6-5,-,-,CASRDGLRRVKAFF,TGTGCCAGCAGGGATGGGCTCCGAAGGGTAAAAGCTTTCTTT
TRBJ2-3,TRBV2,-,once,CASSEVGTSTDTQYF,TGTGCCAGCAGTGAAGTGGGAACTAGCACAGATACGCAGTATTTT
TRBJ1-6,TRBV19,-,-,CASSIAKNSPLHF,TGTGCCAGTAGTATCGCTAAGAATTCACCCCTCCACTTT
TRBJ2-3,TRBV7-2,TRBD2,-,CASSPSRLAGPDTQYF,TGTGCCAGCAGCCCTTCACGACTAGCGGGACCAGATACGCAGTATTTT
TRBJ2-3,TRBV11-3,-,-,CASSLLFTDTQYF,TGTGCCAGCAGCTTGCTTTTTACAGATACGCAGTATTTT
TRBJ1-4,TRBV15,-,few,CATSFRDGNEKLFF,TGTGCCACCAGCTTCCGGGACGGGAATGAAAAACTGTTTTTT
TRBJ2-1,TRBV10-3,TRBD2,-,CAISGGRDPNEQFF,TGTGCCATCAGTGGCGGGAGGGATCCCAATGAGCAGTTCTTC
TRBJ1-5,TRBV28,-,-,CASSPDSNQPQHF,TGTGCCAGCAGCCCCGATAGCAATCAGCCCCAGCATTTT
TRBJ1-4,TRBV28,-,-,CASRSDGHTNEKLFF,TGTGCCAGTCGATCCGATGGTCACACTAATGAAAAACTGTTTTTT
TRBJ1-2,TRBV18,TRBD1,-,CASSPPGTGDGYTF,TGTGCCAGCTCACCACCCGGGACAGGGGACGGCTACACCTTC
TRBJ2-3,TRBV24-1,TRBD2,-,CATSDHPEASGRRNTQYF,TGTGCCACCAGTGATCATCCTGAAGCTAGCGGGCGACGGAATACGCAGTATTTT
TRBJ2-7,TRBV7-9,-,-,CASSLWGSGTYEQYF,TGTGCCAGCAGCTTATGGGGTAGCGGCACCTACGAGCAGTACTTC
TRBJ2-1,TRBV5-1,-,-,CASSLAGDDNEQFF,TGCGCCAGCAGCTTGGCCGGAGATGACAATGAGCAGTTCTTC
TRBJ2-5,TRBV29-1,-,-,CSVRPWGETQYF,TGCAGCGTTCGCCCGTGGGGGGAGACCCAGTACTTC
TRBJ1-1,TRBV14,-,once,CASSQAQGLATEAFF,TGTGCCAGCAGCCAAGCCCAGGGACTGGCCACTGAAGCTTTCTTT
TRBJ1-2,TRBV18,TRBD1,once,CASSQGAYGYTF,TGTGCCAGCTCACAGGGGGCCTATGGCTACACCTTC